The 8 T cell receptor beta chains in this list originate from one sample, sequenced in a study of cytomegalovirus exposure and HLA in healthy donors (TCRdb year 2017). Library generation was performed with the immunoSEQ multiplex PCR assay. TCRdb mirrors the immuneACCESS table, restricted to in-frame sequences. Some clones are absent from its copies; in checked studies, under half trace to an unresolved V gene, and the reason for the others is unknown. The sample data list 92,000 or so clones, and around 96% of these were observed just once. 0.78% of the sample rests with the top ten. Material: PBMCs. The origin of the receptors is a man aged 18-30 years in good health and CMV-seronegative.

Here the CDR3 reads CASSRRLIGQGAYYEQYF. Written as DNA, the CDR3 is TGTGCCAGCAGCCGACGGTTAATAGGACAGGGGGCCTACTACGAGCAGTACTTC. V is TRBV2 and J is TRBJ2-7; 11 bases line up with TRBD1. This CDR3 has 18 residues. Germline V gives CDR1 SNHLY, CDR2 FYNNEI. V lost 6 bases and J lost 3; bases outside the gene matches: 16.

The gene calls are TRBV7-6 and TRBJ2-1; 13 nucleotides line up with TRBD2. Germline CDR1 is SGHVS and CDR2 is FNYEAQ. This CDR3 has 17 amino acids. V shed 5 bases, J shed 5 bases, and the junction held 9 bases outside the gene matches. The CDR3 coding sequence is TGTGCCAGCAGCCCAAATCGACTAGCGGGAGGTAACAATGAGCAGTTCTTC. This translates into CASSPNRLAGGNNEQFF.

The chain links TRBV7-9 to TRBJ1-1; the D is unclear. The V gene lost 5 bases and the J gene lost 3 bases, with 13 bases spanning the gap. CDR1 is SEHNR and CDR2 is FQNEAQ in the germline V gene (reference sequence). The CDR3 has 14 amino acids. In DNA, the CDR3 is TGTGCCAGCAGCCTCGACCGCCAGGACACTGAAGCTTTCTTT. This codes for CASSLDRQDTEAFF.

The rearrangement links TRBV5-1 to TRBJ1-3; D is uncertain. The CDR3 length is 16 residues. The germline V and J ends were trimmed by 4 bases and 0 bases, with 14 bases remaining between them. Germline loops: CDR1 SGHRS, CDR2 YFSETQ. CDR3 sequence reads: CASSVSSVGSGNTIYF. The CDR3 DNA follows: TGCGCCAGCAGCGTCTCCAGCGTAGGCTCTGGAAACACCATATATTTT.

The chain couples TRBV9 to TRBJ2-5; TRBD2 matches at 8 bases. V lost 3 bases and J lost 4; bases outside the gene matches: 5. Germline CDR1 reads SGDLS; CDR2 reads YYNGEE. This CDR3 has 14 residues. The CDR3 DNA follows: TGTGCCAGCAGCGCCTCGGGACTAGGAGAGACCCAGTACTTC. Translated, it gives CASSASGLGETQYF.

The chain couples TRBV9 to TRBJ1-5; 9 nucleotides line up with TRBD1. Germline V CDR1 and CDR2: SGDLS, YYNGEE. The CDR3 runs to 15 residues. The ends lost 0 bases at V and 3 bases at J; junction bases unmatched: 1. As DNA, the CDR3 is TGTGCCAGCAGCGTAGGGGACAGGGCCAATCAGCCCCAGCATTTT. Translated, it gives CASSVGDRANQPQHF.

J is TRBJ2-3 and V is TRBV5-5; 8 bases match TRBD2. Germline CDR1 is SGHKS and CDR2 is YYEKEE (reference sequence). The CDR3 contains 18 residues. The junction had 19 bases not matched to a gene; V was cut back by 6 bases and J by 4 bases. The CDR3: CASTSRGAGAAFADTQYF. CDR3 DNA sequence: TGTGCCAGCACCTCACGGGGAGCGGGAGCCGCCTTCGCAGATACGCAGTATTTT.

V usage is TRBV10-2 and J usage is TRBJ2-7, with D perhaps TRBD2 (6 bases). This CDR3 spans 17 amino acids. Trimming shortened V by 2 bases and J by 6 bases, and 23 bases separated the two germline ends. Germline CDR1 is WSHSY and CDR2 is SAAADI. This CDR3 is CASSERSAGKGVGEQYV. For the CDR3, the DNA is TGCGCCAGCAGTGAGCGAAGCGCGGGGAAGGGTGTTGGCGAGCAGTACGTC.